Sequencing of this T cell receptor (beta chain) was carried out in a study of T cells in Graves' hyperthyroidism and ophthalmopathy. It was RNA transcripts that yielded the amplified TCR beta CDR3 regions. TCR CDR3 underwent first-round RT-PCR with the HTBI primer set. MiXCR, applied by TCRdb to the multiplex PCR reads, yields one record per CDR3 protein. Altogether 700,000 or so distinct CDR3 sequences are present, 14% being singletons, with the ten largest covering roughly an eighth. Each person with ophthalmopathy scored at least 3 on the Clinical Activity Score, reached NOSPECS grade 4 or higher, and had been ill under 3 months. Based on clinical symptoms, serum thyroxine and TRAb, thyroid ultrasound and orbital computed tomography, diagnoses were reached. The length of the CDR3 is 20 residues. Germline-derived CDR1 and CDR2 are SEHNR and FQNEAQ (reference sequence). Trimming shortened V by 4 bases and J by 3 bases, and 28 bases separated the two germline ends.

This clonotype has ten or more counts. The chain is built from TRBV7-9 and TRBJ2-1; D is tentatively TRBD1 or TRBD2 (6 bases each). The TCR sequence derives from a woman aged 45-65 years with Graves' ophthalmopathy. Sequencing was carried out using blood. As DNA, the CDR3 is TGTGCCAGCAGCTCAAGGGGGGCGACTCCCATCATACCGATCTACAATGAGCAGTTCTTC. It yields the protein CASSSRGATPIIPIYNEQFF.